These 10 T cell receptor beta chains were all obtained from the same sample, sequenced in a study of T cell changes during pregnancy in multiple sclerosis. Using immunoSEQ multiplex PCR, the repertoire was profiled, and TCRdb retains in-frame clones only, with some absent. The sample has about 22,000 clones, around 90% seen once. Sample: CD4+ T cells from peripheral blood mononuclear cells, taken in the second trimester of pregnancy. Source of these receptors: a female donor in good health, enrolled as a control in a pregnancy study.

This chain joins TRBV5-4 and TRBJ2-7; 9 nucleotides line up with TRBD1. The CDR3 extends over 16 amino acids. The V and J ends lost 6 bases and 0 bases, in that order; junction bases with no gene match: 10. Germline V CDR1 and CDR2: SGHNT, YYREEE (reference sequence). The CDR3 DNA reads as TGTGCCAGCAATAGAGGATTACAGGGGGCCTCCTACGAGCAGTACTTC. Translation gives CASNRGLQGASYEQYF.

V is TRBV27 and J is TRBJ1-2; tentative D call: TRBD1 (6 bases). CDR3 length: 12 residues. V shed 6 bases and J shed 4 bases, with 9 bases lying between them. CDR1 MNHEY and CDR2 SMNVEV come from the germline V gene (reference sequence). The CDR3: CASREQGYGYTF. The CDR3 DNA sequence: TGTGCCAGCAGGGAACAGGGCTATGGCTACACCTTC.

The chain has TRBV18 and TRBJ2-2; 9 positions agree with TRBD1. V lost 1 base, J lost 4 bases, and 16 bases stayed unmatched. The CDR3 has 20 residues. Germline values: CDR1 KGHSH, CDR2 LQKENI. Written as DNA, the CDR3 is TGTGCCAGCTCACCACTATCCCGACAGGGGGGGACGACGGGCACCGGGGAGCTGTTTTTT. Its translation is CASSPLSRQGGTTGTGELFF.

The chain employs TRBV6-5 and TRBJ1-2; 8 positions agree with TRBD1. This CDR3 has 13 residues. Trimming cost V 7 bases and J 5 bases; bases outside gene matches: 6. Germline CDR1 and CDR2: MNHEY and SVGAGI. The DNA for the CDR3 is TGTGCCAGCACTGTCGACAGGGGATATGGCTACACCTTC. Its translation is CASTVDRGYGYTF.

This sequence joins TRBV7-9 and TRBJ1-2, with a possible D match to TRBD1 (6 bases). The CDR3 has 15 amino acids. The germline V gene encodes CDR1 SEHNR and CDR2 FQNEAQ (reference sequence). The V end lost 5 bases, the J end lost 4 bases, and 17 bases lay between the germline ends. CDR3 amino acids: CASSPRDTRLYGYTF. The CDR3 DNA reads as TGTGCCAGCAGCCCTAGGGACACCAGACTCTATGGCTACACCTTC.

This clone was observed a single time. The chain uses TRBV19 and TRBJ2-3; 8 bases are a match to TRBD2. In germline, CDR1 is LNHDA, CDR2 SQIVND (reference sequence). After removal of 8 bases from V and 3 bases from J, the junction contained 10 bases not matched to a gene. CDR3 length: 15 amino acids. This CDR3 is CASSPPGGATDTQYF. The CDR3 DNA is TGTGCCAGTTCACCCCCCGGGGGGGCGACAGATACGCAGTATTTT. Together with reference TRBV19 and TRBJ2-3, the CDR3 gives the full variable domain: DGGITQSPKYLFRKEGQNVTLSCEQNLNHDAMYWYRQDPGQGLRLIYYSQIVNDFQKGDIAEGYSVSREKKESFPLTVTSAQKNPTAFYLCASSPPGGATDTQYFGPGTRLTVL.

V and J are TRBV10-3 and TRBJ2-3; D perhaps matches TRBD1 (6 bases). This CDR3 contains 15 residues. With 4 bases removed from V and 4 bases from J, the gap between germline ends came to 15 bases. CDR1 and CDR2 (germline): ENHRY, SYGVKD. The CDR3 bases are TGTGCCATCAGTGGGCCACGAGGGGGTGCAGATACGCAGTATTTT. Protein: CAISGPRGGADTQYF.

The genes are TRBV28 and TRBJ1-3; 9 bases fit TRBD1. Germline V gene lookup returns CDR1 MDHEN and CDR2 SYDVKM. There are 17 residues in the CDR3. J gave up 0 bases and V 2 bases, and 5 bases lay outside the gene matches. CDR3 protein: CASSLGTGTFSGNTIYF. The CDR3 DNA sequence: TGTGCCAGCAGTTTAGGGACAGGGACCTTCTCTGGAAACACCATATATTTT.

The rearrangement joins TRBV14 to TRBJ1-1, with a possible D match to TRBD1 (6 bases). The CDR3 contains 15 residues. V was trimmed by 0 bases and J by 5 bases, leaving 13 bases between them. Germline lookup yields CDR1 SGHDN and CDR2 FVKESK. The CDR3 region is CASSQDPGGRTEAFF. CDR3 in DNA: TGTGCCAGCAGCCAAGATCCCGGGGGGCGGACTGAAGCTTTCTTT.

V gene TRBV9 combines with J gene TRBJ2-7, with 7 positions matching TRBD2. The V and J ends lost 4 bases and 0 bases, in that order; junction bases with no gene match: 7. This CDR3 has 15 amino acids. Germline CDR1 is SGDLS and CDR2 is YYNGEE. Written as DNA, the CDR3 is TGTGCCAGCAGCACACTAGCGACAAGCTCCTACGAGCAGTACTTC. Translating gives CASSTLATSSYEQYF. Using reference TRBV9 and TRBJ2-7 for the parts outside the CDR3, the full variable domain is DSGVTQTPKHLITATGQRVTLRCSPRSGDLSVYWYQQSLDQGLQFLIQYYNGEERAKGNILERFSAQQFPDLHSELNLSSLELGDSALYFCASSTLATSSYEQYFGPGTRLTVT.